A selection of T cell receptor beta chains follows, all from one sample in a study of shared clonotypes between healthy human individuals. Sequenced by immunoSEQ multiplex PCR; TCRdb stores in-frame clones only, minus some. Found here are around 2,000,000 clones, roughly 94% of them singletons; the top ten hold 1% to 1.3%. Sequenced material: naive CD8+ T cells sorted from blood. The receptors were sampled from a man in his late teens or twenties in good health. CDR3s include the opening cysteine and the closing phenylalanine or tryptophan. The D gene is left open where the match is weak. Size values are once, few and many counts, or a class for expanded clones, and some rows have none.

abundance: -
j_gene: TRBJ2-1
d_gene: -
len: 12
v_gene: TRBV19
CDR3nt: TGTGCCAGTAGTATTGGAGGGTCGGAGCAGTTCTTC
CDR3aa: CASSIGGSEQFF

abundance: -
j_gene: TRBJ2-7
d_gene: TRBD1
len: 14
v_gene: TRBV7-9
CDR3nt: TGTGCCAGCAGCTTAACAGGTCTGGAGGGACAGGCGCACTTC
CDR3aa: CASSLTGLEGQAHF

abundance: -
j_gene: TRBJ2-3
d_gene: TRBD2
len: 15
v_gene: TRBV2
CDR3nt: TGTGCCAGCAGCCCTGTAGCGGGGATCACAGATACGCAGTATTTT
CDR3aa: CASSPVAGITDTQYF

abundance: once
j_gene: TRBJ2-5
d_gene: -
len: 14
v_gene: TRBV5-1
CDR3nt: TGCGCCAGCAGCGAGGGACACCTACAAGAGACCCAGTACTTC
CDR3aa: CASSEGHLQETQYF

abundance: -
j_gene: TRBJ2-7
d_gene: -
len: 17
v_gene: TRBV6-1
CDR3nt: TGTGCCAGCAGTGAAAACCCCCCAGGGGCCGTCACCTACGAGCAGTACTTC
CDR3aa: CASSENPPGAVTYEQYF

abundance: -
j_gene: TRBJ2-7
d_gene: -
len: 14
v_gene: TRBV25-1
CDR3nt: TGTGCCAGCAGTGCCTCCGGAAGGTACTACGAGCAGTACTTC
CDR3aa: CASSASGRYYEQYF

abundance: -
j_gene: TRBJ1-1
d_gene: -
len: 13
v_gene: TRBV28
CDR3nt: TGTGCCAGCAGCCCATCTGACGGTAACGAAGCTTTCTTT
CDR3aa: CASSPSDGNEAFF

abundance: -
j_gene: TRBJ1-2
d_gene: -
len: 14
v_gene: TRBV11-2
CDR3nt: TGTGCCAGCAGCTTAGGACTCTCTAACTATGGCTACACCTTC
CDR3aa: CASSLGLSNYGYTF

abundance: -
j_gene: TRBJ2-7
d_gene: -
len: 13
v_gene: TRBV6-5
CDR3nt: TGTGCCAGCAGTTCCGGGCCTAGTGGCGAGCAGTACTTC
CDR3aa: CASSSGPSGEQYF

abundance: once
j_gene: TRBJ2-7
d_gene: -
len: 12
v_gene: TRBV11-2
CDR3nt: TGTGCCAGCAGCTTGTCAGACGGCGAGCAGTACTTC
CDR3aa: CASSLSDGEQYF

abundance: -
j_gene: TRBJ2-3
d_gene: TRBD2
len: 15
v_gene: TRBV2
CDR3nt: TGTGCCAGCAGTGAAGGACTAGCGACCACAGATACGCAGTATTTT
CDR3aa: CASSEGLATTDTQYF

abundance: -
j_gene: TRBJ2-2
d_gene: -
len: 13
v_gene: TRBV7-9
CDR3nt: TGTGCCAGCAGCTTCGGGGATTCCGGGGAGCTGTTTTTT
CDR3aa: CASSFGDSGELFF

abundance: -
j_gene: TRBJ1-2
d_gene: -
len: 12
v_gene: TRBV7-8
CDR3nt: TGTGCCAGCAGTCAAGCCGACACGGTATGGACCTTC
CDR3aa: CASSQADTVWTF

abundance: -
j_gene: TRBJ2-1
d_gene: -
len: 13
v_gene: TRBV5-1
CDR3nt: TGCGCCAGCAGCTTCTTCTCAGGGGATGAGCAGTTCTTC
CDR3aa: CASSFFSGDEQFF

abundance: -
j_gene: TRBJ2-7
d_gene: -
len: 15
v_gene: TRBV7-8
CDR3nt: TGTGCCAGCAGCTCGCGGGACAGCCCAAGCGCGGAGCAGTACTTC
CDR3aa: CASSSRDSPSAEQYF

abundance: once
j_gene: TRBJ1-1
d_gene: -
len: 13
v_gene: TRBV5-4
CDR3nt: TGTGCCAGCAGCCTCGAGATGAACACTGAAGCTTTCTTT
CDR3aa: CASSLEMNTEAFF

abundance: once
j_gene: TRBJ2-7
d_gene: TRBD1
len: 15
v_gene: TRBV27
CDR3nt: TGTGCCAGCAGTTTATTCCCGGACAGGGTCTACGAGCAGTACTTC
CDR3aa: CASSLFPDRVYEQYF

abundance: -
j_gene: TRBJ1-4
d_gene: -
len: 14
v_gene: TRBV6-5
CDR3nt: TGTGCCAGCAGTCTGGCTGCAACTAATGAAAAACTGTTTTTT
CDR3aa: CASSLAATNEKLFF

abundance: -
j_gene: TRBJ1-4
d_gene: -
len: 14
v_gene: TRBV7-9
CDR3nt: TGTGCCAGCAGCTTAGAGGCGGAGGGGGTAAAACTGTTTTTT
CDR3aa: CASSLEAEGVKLFF

abundance: -
j_gene: TRBJ2-5
d_gene: -
len: 12
v_gene: TRBV18
CDR3nt: TGTGCCAGCTCACCATCGCGGGAGACCCAGTACTTC
CDR3aa: CASSPSRETQYF

abundance: -
j_gene: TRBJ2-7
d_gene: -
len: 15
v_gene: TRBV4-1
CDR3nt: TGCGCCAGCAGCCCAATTCTGACAGGATCCTACGAGCAGTACTTC
CDR3aa: CASSPILTGSYEQYF

abundance: -
j_gene: TRBJ2-2
d_gene: TRBD2
len: 15
v_gene: TRBV7-9
CDR3nt: TGTGCCAGCATGCTAGCGGTTACCAACACCGGGGAGCTGTTTTTT
CDR3aa: CASMLAVTNTGELFF

abundance: once
j_gene: TRBJ2-7
d_gene: TRBD2
len: 15
v_gene: TRBV10-1
CDR3nt: TGCGCCAGCAGTGAGTCGACTAGCGGGGCCTACGAGCAGTACTTC
CDR3aa: CASSESTSGAYEQYF